This T cell receptor (beta chain) emerged from a study of OX40 agonist ivuxolimab in advanced cancers. Across the whole study: Cancers in dose escalation were hepatocellular, melanoma, renal cell and head and neck.

Assay: immunoSEQ multiplex PCR; the TCRdb copy retains only in-frame clones and omits some. Of 65,000 to 95,000 clones in the sample, about 91% are singletons; the top ten hold less than 0.85%. Germline CDR1 and CDR2: SGHTA and FQGNSA. With V trimmed by 3 bases and J by 4 bases, 4 bases remained unmatched. The CDR3 has 15 residues. Concerning this clone: Its antigen is still unknown.

The study's findings and limits: Clonal expansion was seen in CD4+ and CD8+ blood T cells by week 6 at 0.1 to 3.0 mg/kg. More expanded clones were seen, on average, in CD8+ T cells than in CD4+.

V is TRBV7-2 and J is TRBJ1-5; 9 positions match TRBD1. This receptor was identified in an adult with an advanced solid tumor such as melanoma, head and neck, liver or kidney cancer. The sequencing here drew on CD4+ or CD8+ T cells sorted from blood, taken in a trial of the OX40 agonist ivuxolimab. CDR3 loop: CASSFDRGNNQPQHF. As DNA, the CDR3 is TGTGCCAGCAGCTTCGACAGGGGGAATAATCAGCCCCAGCATTTT.